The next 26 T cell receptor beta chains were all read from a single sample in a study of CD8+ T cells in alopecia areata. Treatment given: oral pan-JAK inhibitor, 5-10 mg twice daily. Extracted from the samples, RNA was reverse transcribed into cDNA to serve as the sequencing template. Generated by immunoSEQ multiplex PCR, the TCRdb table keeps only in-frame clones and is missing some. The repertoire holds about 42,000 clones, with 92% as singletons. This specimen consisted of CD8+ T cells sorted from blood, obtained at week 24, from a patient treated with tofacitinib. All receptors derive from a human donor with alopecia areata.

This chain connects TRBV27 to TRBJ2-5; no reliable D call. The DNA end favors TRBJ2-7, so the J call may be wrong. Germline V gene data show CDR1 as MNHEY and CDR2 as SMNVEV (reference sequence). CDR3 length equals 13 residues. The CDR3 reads CASTILPGGEQYF. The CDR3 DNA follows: TGTGCCAGCACAATCCTCCCGGGCGGCGAGCAGTACTTC.

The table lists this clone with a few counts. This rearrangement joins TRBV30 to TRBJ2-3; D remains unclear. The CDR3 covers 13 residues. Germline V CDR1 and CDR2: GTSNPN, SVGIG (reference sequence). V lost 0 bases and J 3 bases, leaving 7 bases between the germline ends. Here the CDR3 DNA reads TGTGCCTGGAGTGTAGCAGATACAGATACGCAGTATTTT. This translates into CAWSVADTDTQYF.

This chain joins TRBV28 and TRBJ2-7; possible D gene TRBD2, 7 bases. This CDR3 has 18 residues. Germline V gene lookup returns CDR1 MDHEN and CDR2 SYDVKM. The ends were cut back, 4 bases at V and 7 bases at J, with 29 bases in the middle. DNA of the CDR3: TGTGCCAGCAGTTCGACAGACCTTCGGGAGAGGGGGGGTGTGGAGCAGTACTTC. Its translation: CASSSTDLRERGGVEQYF.

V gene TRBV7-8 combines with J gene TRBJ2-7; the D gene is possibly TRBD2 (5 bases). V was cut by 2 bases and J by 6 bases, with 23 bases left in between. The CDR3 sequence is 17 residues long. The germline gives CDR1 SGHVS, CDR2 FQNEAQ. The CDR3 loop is CASSLYGLSGIVSEQYF. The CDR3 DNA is TGTGCCAGCAGCTTATATGGTTTATCGGGAATTGTAAGCGAGCAGTACTTC.

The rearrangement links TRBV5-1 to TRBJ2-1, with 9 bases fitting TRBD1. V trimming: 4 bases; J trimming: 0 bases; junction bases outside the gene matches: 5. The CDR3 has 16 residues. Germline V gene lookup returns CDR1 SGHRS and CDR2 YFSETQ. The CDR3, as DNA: TGCGCCAGCAGCACCAGGACAGGGGTCTCCTACAATGAGCAGTTCTTC. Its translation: CASSTRTGVSYNEQFF.

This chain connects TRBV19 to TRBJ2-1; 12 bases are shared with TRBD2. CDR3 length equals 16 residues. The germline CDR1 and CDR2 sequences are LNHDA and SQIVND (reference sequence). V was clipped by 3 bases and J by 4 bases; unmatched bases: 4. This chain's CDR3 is CASSITTSGSYNEQFF. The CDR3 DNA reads TGTGCCAGTAGTATCACGACTAGCGGGAGTTACAATGAGCAGTTCTTC.

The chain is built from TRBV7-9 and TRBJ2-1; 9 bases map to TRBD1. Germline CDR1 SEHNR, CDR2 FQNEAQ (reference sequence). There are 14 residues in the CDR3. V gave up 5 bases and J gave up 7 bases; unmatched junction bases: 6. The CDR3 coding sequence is TGTGCCAGCAGCCCCGGACAGGGGCGGAATGAGCAGTTCTTC. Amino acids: CASSPGQGRNEQFF.

CDR3 sequence (DNA): TGTGCCAGCAGCGCGGACAGGGACGAGCAGTACTTC. Protein product: CASSADRDEQYF. The chain uses TRBV7-9 and TRBJ2-7; 8 nucleotides line up with TRBD1. CDR1 and CDR2 (germline): SEHNR, FQNEAQ (reference sequence). The CDR3 contains 12 residues. V was pared by 5 bases and J by 5 bases, with 2 bases of the junction left unmatched.

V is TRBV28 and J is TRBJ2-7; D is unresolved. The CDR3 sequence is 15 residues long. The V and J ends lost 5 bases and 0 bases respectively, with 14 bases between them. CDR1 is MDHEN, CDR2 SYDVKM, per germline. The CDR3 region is CASSPQAFNSYEQYF. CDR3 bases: TGTGCCAGCAGTCCCCAAGCCTTCAACTCCTACGAGCAGTACTTC.

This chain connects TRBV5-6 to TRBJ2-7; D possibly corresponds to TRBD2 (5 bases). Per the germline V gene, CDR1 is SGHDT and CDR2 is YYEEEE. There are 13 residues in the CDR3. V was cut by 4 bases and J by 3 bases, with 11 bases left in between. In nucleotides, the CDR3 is TGTGCCAGCAGCCCGGGGTCGGGCTACGAGCAGTACTTC. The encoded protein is CASSPGSGYEQYF.

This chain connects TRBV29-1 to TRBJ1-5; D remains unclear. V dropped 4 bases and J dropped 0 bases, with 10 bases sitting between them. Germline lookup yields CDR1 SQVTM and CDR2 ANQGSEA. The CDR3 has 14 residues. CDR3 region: CSVGGGNSNQPQHF. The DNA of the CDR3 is TGCAGCGTTGGAGGAGGGAATAGCAATCAGCCCCAGCATTTT.

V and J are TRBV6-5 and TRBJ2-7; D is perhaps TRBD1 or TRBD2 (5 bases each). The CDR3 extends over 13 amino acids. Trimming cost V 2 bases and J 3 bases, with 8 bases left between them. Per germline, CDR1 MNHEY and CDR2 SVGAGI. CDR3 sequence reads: CASSYRDGYEQYF. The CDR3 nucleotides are TGTGCCAGCAGTTACAGGGACGGCTACGAGCAGTACTTC.

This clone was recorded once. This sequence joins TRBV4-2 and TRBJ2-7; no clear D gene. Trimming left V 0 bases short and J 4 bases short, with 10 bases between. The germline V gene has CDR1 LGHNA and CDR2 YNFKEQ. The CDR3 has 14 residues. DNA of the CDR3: TGTGCCAGCAGCCAAGACTACACGGCTTACGAGCAGTACTTC. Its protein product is CASSQDYTAYEQYF.

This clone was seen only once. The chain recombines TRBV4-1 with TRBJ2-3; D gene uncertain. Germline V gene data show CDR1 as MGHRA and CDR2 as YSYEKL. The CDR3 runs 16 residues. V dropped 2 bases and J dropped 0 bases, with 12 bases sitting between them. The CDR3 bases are TGCGCCAGCAGCCAAAGGCGGCAGGCTAGCACAGATACGCAGTATTTT. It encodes CASSQRRQASTDTQYF.

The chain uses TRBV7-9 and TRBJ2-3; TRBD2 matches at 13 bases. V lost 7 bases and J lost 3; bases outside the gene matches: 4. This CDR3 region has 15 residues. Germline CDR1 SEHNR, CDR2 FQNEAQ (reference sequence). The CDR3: CASTKLAGGTDTQYF. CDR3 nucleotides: TGTGCCAGCACCAAACTAGCGGGGGGGACAGATACGCAGTATTTT.

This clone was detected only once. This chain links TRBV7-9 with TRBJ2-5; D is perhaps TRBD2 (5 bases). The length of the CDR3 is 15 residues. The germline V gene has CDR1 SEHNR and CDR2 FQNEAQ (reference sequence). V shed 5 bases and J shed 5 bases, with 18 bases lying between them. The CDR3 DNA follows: TGTGCCAGCAGCGCGGGTCTGGGCTCCAGGGAGACCCAGTACTTC. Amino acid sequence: CASSAGLGSRETQYF.

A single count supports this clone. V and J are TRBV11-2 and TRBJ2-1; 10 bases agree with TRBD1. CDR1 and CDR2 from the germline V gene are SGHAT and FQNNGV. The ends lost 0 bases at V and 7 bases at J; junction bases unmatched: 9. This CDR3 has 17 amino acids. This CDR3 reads CASSLDGTGAGGNEQFF. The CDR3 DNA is TGTGCCAGCAGCTTAGATGGGACAGGGGCCGGGGGGAATGAGCAGTTCTTC.

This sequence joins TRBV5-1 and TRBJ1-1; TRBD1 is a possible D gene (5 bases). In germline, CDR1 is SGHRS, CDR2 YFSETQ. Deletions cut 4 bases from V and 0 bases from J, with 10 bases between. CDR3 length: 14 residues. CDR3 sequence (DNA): TGCGCCAGCAGCGAGACAGCCATGAACACTGAAGCTTTCTTT. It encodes CASSETAMNTEAFF.

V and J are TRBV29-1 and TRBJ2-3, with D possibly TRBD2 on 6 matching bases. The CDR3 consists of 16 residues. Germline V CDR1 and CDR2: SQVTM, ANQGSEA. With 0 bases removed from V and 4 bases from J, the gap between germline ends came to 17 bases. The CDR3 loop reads CSVEDAGRLVSDTQYF. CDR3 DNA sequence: TGCAGCGTTGAAGACGCGGGCCGACTAGTTTCAGATACGCAGTATTTT.

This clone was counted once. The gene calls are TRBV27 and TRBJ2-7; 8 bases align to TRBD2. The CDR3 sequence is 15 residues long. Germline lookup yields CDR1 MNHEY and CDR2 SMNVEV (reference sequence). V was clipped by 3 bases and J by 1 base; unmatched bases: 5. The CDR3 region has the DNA TGTGCCAGCAGTTTCGGCGGGGGGTCGTCCTACGAGCAGTACTTC. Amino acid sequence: CASSFGGGSSYEQYF.

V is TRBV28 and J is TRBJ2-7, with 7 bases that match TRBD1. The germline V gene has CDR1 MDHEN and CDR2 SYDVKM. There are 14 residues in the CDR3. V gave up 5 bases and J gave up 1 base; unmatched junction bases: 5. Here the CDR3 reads CASSLRDSSYEQYF. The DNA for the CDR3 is TGTGCCAGCAGTCTCCGGGACAGTTCCTACGAGCAGTACTTC.

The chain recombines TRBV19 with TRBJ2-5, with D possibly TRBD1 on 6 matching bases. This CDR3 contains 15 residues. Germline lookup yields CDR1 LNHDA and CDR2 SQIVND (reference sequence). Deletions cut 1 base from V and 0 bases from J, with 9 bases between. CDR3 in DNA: TGTGCCAGTAGTATAGGGACAGTCAACCAAGAGACCCAGTACTTC. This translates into CASSIGTVNQETQYF.

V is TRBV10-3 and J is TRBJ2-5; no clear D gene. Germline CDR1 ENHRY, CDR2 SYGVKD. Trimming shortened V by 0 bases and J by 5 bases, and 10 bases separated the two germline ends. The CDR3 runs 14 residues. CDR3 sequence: CAISESTEAETQYF. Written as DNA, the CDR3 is TGTGCCATCAGTGAGTCGACCGAGGCCGAGACCCAGTACTTC.

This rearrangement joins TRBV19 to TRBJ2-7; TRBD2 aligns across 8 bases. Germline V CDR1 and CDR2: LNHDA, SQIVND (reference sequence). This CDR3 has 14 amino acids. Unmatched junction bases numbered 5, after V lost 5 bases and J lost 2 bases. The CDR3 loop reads CASSSSGGPYEQYF. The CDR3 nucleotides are TGTGCCAGTAGTTCCAGCGGGGGACCCTACGAGCAGTACTTC.

The CDR3 is CASSARDSQTYEQYF. The CDR3 DNA follows: TGTGCCAGCAGCGCCCGGGACAGTCAGACCTACGAGCAGTACTTC. The genes are TRBV7-9 and TRBJ2-7; 7 nucleotides agree with TRBD1. Germline CDR1 SEHNR, CDR2 FQNEAQ (reference sequence). The CDR3 has 15 residues. The V and J ends lost 5 bases and 2 bases, in that order; junction bases with no gene match: 9.

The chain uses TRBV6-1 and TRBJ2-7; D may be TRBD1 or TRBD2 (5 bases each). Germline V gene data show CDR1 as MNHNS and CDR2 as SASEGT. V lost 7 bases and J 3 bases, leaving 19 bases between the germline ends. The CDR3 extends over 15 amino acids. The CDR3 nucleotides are TGTGCCAGCACCCCAAATCCCACAGGAGGCTACGAGCAGTACTTC. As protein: CASTPNPTGGYEQYF.